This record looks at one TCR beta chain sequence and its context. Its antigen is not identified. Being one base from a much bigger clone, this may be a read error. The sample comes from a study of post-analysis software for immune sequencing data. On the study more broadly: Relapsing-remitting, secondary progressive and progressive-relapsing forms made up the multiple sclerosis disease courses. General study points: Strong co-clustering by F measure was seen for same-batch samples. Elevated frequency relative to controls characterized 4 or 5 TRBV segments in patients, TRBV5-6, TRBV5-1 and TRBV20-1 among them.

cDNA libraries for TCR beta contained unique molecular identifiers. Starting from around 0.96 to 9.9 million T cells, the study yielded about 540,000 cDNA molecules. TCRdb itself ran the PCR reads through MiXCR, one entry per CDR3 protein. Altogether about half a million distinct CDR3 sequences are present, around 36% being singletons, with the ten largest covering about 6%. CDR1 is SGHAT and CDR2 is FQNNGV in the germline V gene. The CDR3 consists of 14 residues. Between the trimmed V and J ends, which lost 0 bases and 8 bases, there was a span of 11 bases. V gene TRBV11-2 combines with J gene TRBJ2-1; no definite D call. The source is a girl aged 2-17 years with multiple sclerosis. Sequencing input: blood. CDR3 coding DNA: TGTGCCAGCAGCTTAGATCCAAATGGCCATGAGCAGTTCTTC. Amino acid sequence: CASSLDPNGHEQFF.